The 23 T cell receptor beta chains presented below share a single source sample, sequenced in a study of CXCR3-negative and CXCR3-positive naive CD8 T cells. Regarding the study as a whole: CXCR3-positive naive cells had TRB CDR3s that were more hydrophobic than CXCR3-negative naive cells had.

Which antigens these TCRs recognize remains unknown. All TRB cDNA libraries came from 5' RACE performed with UMI labels. TCRdb reprocessed the 5' RACE reads, keeping one entry per CDR3 protein, no DNA. The sample table sets out some 54,000 distinct CDR3 sequences. Input material: naive CXCR3+ CD8+ T cells from blood. Subset denoted: CD45RO-CCR7+CD27+CD95- naive CD8+ T cells expressing CXCR3 (TNR3+). These receptors originate from a human donor in good health. Some clones in this sample may be carry-over from other donors' samples.

The V gene is TRBV10-1, the J gene TRBJ2-5. This CDR3 is built from 13 residues. Germline lookup yields CDR1 WNHNN and CDR2 SYGVQD (reference sequence). The CDR3 region is CASSDGNRETQYF.

The chain carries TRBV6-2 or TRBV6-3 and TRBJ2-3; TCRdb picks TRBD2, but there is no DNA to check that call. The CDR3 length is 17 residues. Germline CDR1 and CDR2: MNHEY and SVGEGT. The CDR3 reads CASSYFVSGGGTDTQYF.

The V and J genes are TRBV12-3 or TRBV12-4 and TRBJ1-2. The CDR3 consists of 14 residues. The CDR3 sequence is CASTDRAPSYGYTF.

V is TRBV5-5 and J is TRBJ2-7; as DNA is missing, the TRBD2 call by TCRdb cannot be tested. The CDR3 sequence is 11 residues long. Looked up from germline, CDR1 is SGHKS and CDR2 is YYEKEE (reference sequence). The CDR3 reads CASSLVYEQYF.

This chain uses TRBV4-1 with TRBJ1-1; checking the TCRdb D call of TRBD1 is not possible without DNA. The CDR3 consists of 14 residues. Germline V gives CDR1 MGHRA, CDR2 YSYEKL. The CDR3 sequence is CASSQDNRGLVAFF.

This rearrangement joins TRBV18 to TRBJ2-1. The CDR3 is 12 amino acids. Germline V CDR1 and CDR2: KGHSH, LQKENI. This CDR3 is CASSPPSNEQFF. Supplemented by reference TRBV18 and TRBJ2-1, the full variable domain reads NAGVMQNPRHLVRRRGQEARLRCSPMKGHSHVYWYRQLPEEGLKFMVYLQKENIIDESGMPKERFSAEFPKEGPSILRIQQVVRGDSAAYFCASSPPSNEQFFGPGTRLTVL.

The chain carries TRBV11-2 and TRBJ2-2; as DNA is missing, the TRBD1 call by TCRdb cannot be tested. There are 16 residues in the CDR3. CDR1 and CDR2 (germline): SGHAT, FQNNGV. This chain's CDR3 is CASSGRDLQGAYGLFF.

CDR3 in amino acids: CASSTTPGTELSYEQYF. The chain has TRBV11-2 and TRBJ2-7; TCRdb's D call, TRBD1, is unchecked because there is no DNA. Germline CDR1 is SGHAT and CDR2 is FQNNGV. The CDR3 length is 17 residues.

V usage is TRBV7-9 and J usage is TRBJ2-3; TCRdb's D call of TRBD1 is untestable without DNA. This CDR3 comprises 17 residues. Germline-derived CDR1 and CDR2 are SEHNR and FQNEAQ (reference sequence). The CDR3 here is CASSLAGGLFGTDTQYF.

The chain carries TRBV18 and TRBJ1-5. The CDR3 covers 19 residues. The V gene's germline CDR1 is KGHSH and CDR2 LQKENI. CDR3 sequence: CASSPPPTTNPRWNQPQHF.

The V call is TRBV20-1, the J call TRBJ2-1; checking the TCRdb D call of TRBD1 is not possible without DNA. Germline V CDR1 and CDR2: DFQATT, SNEGSKA (reference sequence). The CDR3 runs to 16 residues. The CDR3 sequence: CSARDLGGHSYNEQFF.

The rearrangement joins TRBV29-1 to TRBJ2-2. The CDR3 has 12 residues. Germline values: CDR1 SQVTM, CDR2 ANQGSEA. This chain's CDR3 is CSVVKAAGELFF.

The chain is built from TRBV7-8 and TRBJ2-5; the TRBD1 assignment by TCRdb is unverifiable without DNA. The V gene's germline CDR1 is SGHVS and CDR2 FQNEAQ. This CDR3 is 13 amino acids long. CDR3 amino acids: CASSPTGGETQYF.

The rearrangement joins TRBV29-1 to TRBJ1-2; the D call from TCRdb, TRBD1, cannot be confirmed without DNA. Germline V gene data show CDR1 as SQVTM and CDR2 as ANQGSEA. This CDR3 region has 14 residues. CDR3 residues: CSGAGTGTSYGYSF.

The chain carries TRBV12-3 or TRBV12-4 and TRBJ2-7; TCRdb indicates TRBD1, and absent DNA this call remains unverified. The CDR3 sequence is 12 residues long. The CDR3 is CASRDVGYEQYF.

The V gene is TRBV2, the J gene TRBJ2-2; TCRdb selects TRBD2, and the lack of DNA leaves this call unchecked. This CDR3 spans 16 amino acids. Germline CDR1 is SNHLY and CDR2 is FYNNEI. This chain's CDR3 is CASRETGTSDFGELFF.

This CDR3 reads CSVLAGIYNEQFF. The V call is TRBV29-1, the J call TRBJ2-1; lacking DNA, the TRBD2 call made by TCRdb goes unchecked. Germline V gives CDR1 SQVTM, CDR2 ANQGSEA. This CDR3 region has 13 residues.

The genes are TRBV7-9 and TRBJ2-1. The germline gives CDR1 SEHNR, CDR2 FQNEAQ (reference sequence). This CDR3 contains 11 residues. CDR3 sequence: CASNLAGEQFF.

The V and J genes are TRBV7-6 and TRBJ2-1; TCRdb indicates TRBD1, and absent DNA this call remains unverified. The germline CDR1 and CDR2 sequences are SGHVS and FNYEAQ. This CDR3 region has 15 residues. CDR3 sequence: CASSLATGQNNEQFF.

The chain is built from TRBV5-5 and TRBJ2-1; TCRdb calls TRBD1, which cannot be checked without DNA. Germline V gene data show CDR1 as SGHKS and CDR2 as YYEKEE (reference sequence). This CDR3 spans 14 amino acids. CDR3 protein: CASSYGTGPREQFF.

The chain employs TRBV4-3 and TRBJ2-1; no DNA is available, so the TRBD1 call from TCRdb remains unchecked. Per the germline V gene, CDR1 is LGHNA and CDR2 is YSLEER. The length of the CDR3 is 15 residues. CDR3 loop: CASIQVQDKYNEQFF.

The chain links TRBV13 to TRBJ1-6. Per germline, CDR1 PRHDT and CDR2 FYEKMQ (reference sequence). The CDR3 loop spans 16 amino acids. CDR3 sequence reads: CASSPRQGLYNSPLHF.

The chain recombines TRBV9 with TRBJ2-7. Germline assignment: CDR1 SGDLS and CDR2 YYNGEE. This CDR3 has 11 residues. This chain's CDR3 is CASSGNYEQYF. The whole variable domain, remainder taken from reference TRBV9 and TRBJ2-7, is DSGVTQTPKHLITATGQRVTLRCSPRSGDLSVYWYQQSLDQGLQFLIQYYNGEERAKGNILERFSAQQFPDLHSELNLSSLELGDSALYFCASSGNYEQYFGPGTRLTVT.